This TCR beta chain originates from a study of blood T cell repertoires in COVID-19. Study-level background: The United States, Italy and Spain provided the acute and convalescent COVID-19 samples.

Cohort placement rested on clinical history that participants reported themselves. CDR3 length equals 14 residues. V was pared by 1 base and J by 5 bases, with 11 bases between. CDR1 MDHEN and CDR2 SYDVKM come from the germline V gene. In the authors' methods: Reference gene primer amplification yielded estimated nucleated cell counts. Clones were sequenced by immunoSEQ multiplex PCR, and TCRdb holds only the in-frame ones, with some missing. V and J calls and clone size come straight from that table; D and trimming were deduced from the DNA. The data contain roughly 250,000 clones, 87% of them singletons.

The clonotype was recovered from a woman aged 25-40 years with acute COVID-19. Material for sequencing was PBMCs or T cells enriched from blood (not recorded which). The chain combines TRBV28 with TRBJ1-1; the D is unclear. CDR3 in amino acids: CASSLFGEKTEAFF. The CDR3, as DNA: TGTGCCAGCAGTTTATTCGGGGAGAAGACTGAAGCTTTCTTT. Complete variable domain (other parts from reference TRBV28 and TRBJ1-1): DVKVTQSSRYLVKRTGEKVFLECVQDMDHENMFWYRQDPGLGLRLIYFSYDVKMKEKGDIPEGYSVSREKKERFSLILESASTNQTSMYLCASSLFGEKTEAFFGQGTRLTVV.